The following is a T cell receptor beta chain sequence with its context. This record belongs to a study of OX40 agonist ivuxolimab in advanced cancers. TCRdb's copy holds only in-frame clones and misses some; the assay was immunoSEQ multiplex PCR. This table holds several thousand clones, about 88% found once. The CDR3 runs 13 residues. Between the trimmed V and J ends, which lost 3 bases and 4 bases, there was a span of 9 bases. CDR1 is SNHLY, CDR2 FYNNEI, per germline. This sample comprised CD4+ or CD8+ T cells sorted from blood, obtained in a trial of the OX40 agonist ivuxolimab. This sequence joins TRBV2 and TRBJ2-5; D possibly matches TRBD1 or TRBD2 (5 bases each). This clonotype was obtained from an adult with an advanced solid tumor such as melanoma, head and neck, liver or kidney cancer. CDR3 in amino acids: CASSEGVGETQYF. The CDR3 bases are TGTGCCAGCAGTGAGGGGGTCGGAGAGACCCAGTACTTC.